This T cell receptor beta chain appears in the sequencing data of a study of T cell responses to AZD1222 COVID-19 vaccine. Overall study context: Pooling covered second doses at about 4 or about 12 weeks.

Assay used: immunoSEQ multiplex PCR; TCRdb lists only in-frame clones, some missing. Here the sample spans roughly 140,000 clones, about 93% being singletons. In germline, CDR1 is SGHNT, CDR2 YYREEE (reference sequence). This CDR3 is built from 14 residues. Trimming pared 4 bases from V and 8 bases from J, leaving 18 bases between. As regards this clone: No antigen is known for it.

General study results and limits: Seropositive AZD1222 recipients at baseline numbered only five or six.

The source of this sequence is an adult in good health. Sequenced material: peripheral blood, taken on day 0 of AZD1222 vaccination. The V call is TRBV5-4, the J call TRBJ1-2, with D perhaps matching TRBD1 (6 bases). CDR3 nucleotide sequence: TGTGCCAGCAGCCCTAACCGAGGGGGAAACGGCTACACCTTC. Amino acid sequence: CASSPNRGGNGYTF.